This TCR beta chain emerged from a study of memory CD4+ T cells and cytomegalovirus serostatus. The sort gate was single viable CD3+CD4+CD8-CD45RO+ cells for memory CD4+ T cells. With 0 bases clipped from V and 5 bases from J, the junction kept 13 bases outside the gene matches. This CDR3 spans 18 amino acids. Germline CDR1 SGHRS, CDR2 YFSETQ. In the original processing: Out-of-frame sequences were removed, leaving roughly 2.1 million distinct TCRbeta sequences. The table came from immunoSEQ multiplex PCR; TCRdb's copy has only in-frame clones and leaves some out. The V and J calls and clone size come from that table; D and trimming were worked out from the DNA. The sample holds approximately 50,000 clones, over 70% seen once.

The sequenced material came from memory CD4+ T cells from blood. The rearrangement joins TRBV5-1 to TRBJ2-5; 10 nucleotides agree with TRBD2. The sequence derives from an adult in good health and CMV-seropositive. The CDR3 DNA reads TGCGCCAGCAGCTTGGCCTCGCTAGCGGGGGCCCTCGTGGAGACCCAGTACTTC. Amino acid sequence: CASSLASLAGALVETQYF.